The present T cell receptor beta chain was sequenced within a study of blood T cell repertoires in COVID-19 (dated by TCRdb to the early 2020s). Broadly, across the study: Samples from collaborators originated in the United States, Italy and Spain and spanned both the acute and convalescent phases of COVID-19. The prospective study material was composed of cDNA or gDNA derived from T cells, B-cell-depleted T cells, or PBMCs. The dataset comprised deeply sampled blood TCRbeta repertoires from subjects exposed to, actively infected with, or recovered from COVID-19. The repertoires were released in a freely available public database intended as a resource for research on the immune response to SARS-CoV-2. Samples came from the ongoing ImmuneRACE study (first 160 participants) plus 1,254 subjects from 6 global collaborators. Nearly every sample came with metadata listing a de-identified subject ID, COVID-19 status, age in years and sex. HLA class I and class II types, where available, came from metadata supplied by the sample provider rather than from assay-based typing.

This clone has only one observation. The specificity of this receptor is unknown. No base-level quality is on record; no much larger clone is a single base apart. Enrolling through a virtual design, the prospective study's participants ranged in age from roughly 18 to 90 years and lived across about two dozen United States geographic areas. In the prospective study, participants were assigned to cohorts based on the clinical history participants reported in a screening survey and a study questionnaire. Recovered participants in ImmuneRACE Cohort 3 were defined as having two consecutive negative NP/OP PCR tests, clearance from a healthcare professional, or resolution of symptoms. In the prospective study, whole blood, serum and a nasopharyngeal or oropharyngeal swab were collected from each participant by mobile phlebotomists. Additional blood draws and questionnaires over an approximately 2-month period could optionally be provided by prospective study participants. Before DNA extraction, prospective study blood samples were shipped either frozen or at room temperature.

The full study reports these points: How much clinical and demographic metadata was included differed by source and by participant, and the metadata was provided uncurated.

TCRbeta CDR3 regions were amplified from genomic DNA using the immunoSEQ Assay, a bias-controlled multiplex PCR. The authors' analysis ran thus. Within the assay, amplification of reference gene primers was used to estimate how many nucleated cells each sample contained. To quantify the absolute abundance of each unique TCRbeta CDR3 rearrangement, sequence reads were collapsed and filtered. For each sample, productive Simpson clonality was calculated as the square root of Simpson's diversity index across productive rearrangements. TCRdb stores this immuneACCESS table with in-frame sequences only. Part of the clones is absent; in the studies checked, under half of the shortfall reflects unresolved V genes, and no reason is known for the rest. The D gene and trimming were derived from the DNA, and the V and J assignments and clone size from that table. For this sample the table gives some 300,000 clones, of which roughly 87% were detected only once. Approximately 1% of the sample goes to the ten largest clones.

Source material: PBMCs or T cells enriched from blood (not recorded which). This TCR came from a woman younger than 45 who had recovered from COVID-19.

The DNA sequence is TGCGCCAGCAGCGGGACAGGGACCCATTTTAACTATGGCTACACCTTC. It specifies CASSGTGTHFNYGYTF. The receptor chain draws on TRBV5-1 and TRBJ1-2, with TRBD1 identical over 9 junction bases. Unmatched junction bases come to 8, with V trimmed by 4 bases and J by 1 base. The germline V gene provides CDR1 SGHRS and CDR2 YFSETQ. There are 16 amino acids in the CDR3, from cysteine to phenylalanine inclusive. CDR3 DNA only is kept here, 48 bases in frame from base 1. This CDR3, with the reference TRBV5-1 and TRBJ1-2 proteins standing in past its ends, gives the full variable domain KAGVTQTPRYLIKTRGQQVTLSCSPISGHRSVSWYQQTPGQGLQFLFEYFSETQRNKGNFPGRFSGRQFSNSRSEMNVSTLELGDSALYLCASSGTGTHFNYGYTFGSGTRLTVV.